Reported below is one T cell receptor beta chain. Antigen specificity is unknown. Trimming pared 4 bases from V and 10 bases from J, leaving 13 bases between. CDR1 is SEHNR and CDR2 is FQNEAQ in the germline V gene (reference sequence). This CDR3 region has 13 residues. TCRdb's table, derived via immunoSEQ multiplex PCR, lists solely in-frame clones and lacks some. The repertoire holds 150,000 to 250,000 clones, with 90% to 95% as singletons. This sample was included in a study of T cell responses to AZD1222 COVID-19 vaccine. General observations from the study: Every sample of the repertoires postdated the peak T cell response.

This chain uses TRBV7-9 with TRBJ1-4, with D perhaps TRBD1 (5 bases). The source is an adult who received the AZD1222 COVID-19 vaccine. Sequenced here: peripheral blood, sampled 28 days after the second AZD1222 dose. The CDR3, as DNA: TGTGCCAGCAGCTCCATGGGGGGGAGAAAACTGTTTTTT. Protein product: CASSSMGGRKLFF.